This T cell receptor (beta chain) was sequenced during a study of CD8+ T cells in alopecia areata. Study observations and caveats: Greater clonality was observed in lesional scalp samples, especially alopecia totalis/universalis, versus normal scalp.

As concerns this clone: What it recognizes is unknown. The junction and the germline gene differ at one end; a read error may be behind it.

The CDR3 is made up of 11 amino acids. Germline CDR1 and CDR2: DFQATT and SNEGSKA (reference sequence). Researchers gathered lesional scalp punch biopsies and peripheral blood from patients with alopecia areata. Once RNA had been extracted, it was reverse transcribed into cDNA to act as the sequencing template. Sequenced by immunoSEQ multiplex PCR; TCRdb stores in-frame clones only, minus some. This sample has 110,000 to 150,000 clones, with 58% found just once. The specimen was CD4+ T cells sorted from blood, collected at week 0. This receptor was taken from a human donor with alopecia areata. The chain combines TRBV20-1 with TRBJ2-7; 12 nucleotides match TRBD2. The CDR3 DNA sequence: TGTCGGACTAGCGGGGTAGGGGAGCAGTACTTC. Translated: CRTSGVGEQYF.